What follows are 19 T cell receptor beta chains derived from one specimen sequenced in a study of neurological immune-mediated disorders. In TCRdb, the 5' RACE reads were re-called with MiXCR into one record per CDR3 protein. This table has roughly 52,000 distinct CDR3 sequences, approximately 5.8% appearing once. The sample comprised CD4+ T cells from blood. These receptor sequences come from a woman in her late teens or twenties with multiple sclerosis.

This clonotype was detected only a few times. This chain connects TRBV15 to TRBJ1-5; D not certain. CDR3 length equals 15 residues. Per germline, CDR1 LNHNV and CDR2 YYDKDF (reference sequence). The germline V and J ends were trimmed by 4 bases and 5 bases, with 15 bases remaining between them. The CDR3 loop is CATSKRMAEDQPQHF. The CDR3, as DNA: TGTGCCACCAGCAAACGGATGGCGGAAGATCAGCCCCAGCATTTT.

This clonotype was observed at least ten times. The chain uses TRBV20-1 and TRBJ1-5, with D perhaps TRBD1 (5 bases). Germline values: CDR1 DFQATT, CDR2 SNEGSKA (reference sequence). V lost 4 bases and J 5 bases, leaving 9 bases between the germline ends. The CDR3 totals 12 residues. The CDR3: CSAMRGDQPQHF. The DNA for the CDR3 is TGCAGTGCTATGAGGGGCGATCAGCCCCAGCATTTT.

This clonotype was detected many times. The chain carries TRBV20-1 and TRBJ1-5, with unresolved D. The V end was cut by 3 bases, the J end by 6 bases, with 15 bases between. This CDR3 comprises 14 residues. Germline CDR1 reads DFQATT; CDR2 reads SNEGSKA (reference sequence). The chain's CDR3 is CSASNPTGGQPQHF. CDR3 sequence (DNA): TGCAGTGCTAGTAATCCGACCGGCGGTCAGCCCCAGCATTTT.

This clonotype was picked up many times. V gene TRBV7-3 combines with J gene TRBJ1-1; possible D gene TRBD1, 5 bases. Germline V gene data show CDR1 as SGHTA and CDR2 as FQGTGA. The V end was cut by 5 bases, the J end by 5 bases, with 12 bases between. This CDR3 contains 13 residues. The CDR3 is CASSRVRGTEAFF. For the CDR3, the DNA is TGTGCCAGCAGCCGAGTAAGGGGAACTGAAGCTTTCTTT. Full variable domain (remainder filled in from reference TRBV7-3 and TRBJ1-1): GAGVSQTPSNKVTEKGKYVELRCDPISGHTALYWYRQSLGQGPEFLIYFQGTGAADDSGLPNDRFFAVRPEGSVSTLKIQRTERGDSAVYLCASSRVRGTEAFFGQGTRLTVV.

This clonotype was seen many times. CDR3 nucleotides: TGTGCCAGCAGCCGGCCGGGTCTCCCGCGGAGCAATGAGCAGTTCTTC. Protein sequence: CASSRPGLPRSNEQFF. The V gene is TRBV3-1, the J gene TRBJ2-1, with D uncertain. The CDR3 consists of 16 residues. The V gene's germline CDR1 is LGHDT and CDR2 YNNKEL (reference sequence). Trimming pared 4 bases from V and 6 bases from J, leaving 19 bases between.

This chain connects TRBV12-3 or TRBV12-4 to TRBJ2-5, with unresolved D. The CDR3 is 14 amino acids. Trimming removed 3 bases from V and 1 base from J, with 9 bases in between. The CDR3 DNA reads TGTGCCAGCAGTTTTTTCGGGTTCCAAGAGACCCAGTACTTC. Its protein product is CASSFFGFQETQYF.

There are many counts of this clonotype. This chain connects TRBV7-6 to TRBJ2-2; possibly TRBD1 for D (6 bases). The germline V gene encodes CDR1 SGHVS and CDR2 FNYEAQ. Trimming took off 2 bases at V and 5 bases at J, with 15 bases between the two ends. This CDR3 contains 16 residues. CDR3 loop: CASSLIGRGMTGELFF. CDR3 in DNA: TGTGCCAGCAGCTTAATAGGCAGGGGTATGACCGGGGAGCTGTTTTTT.

This clonotype occurred many times. The chain recombines TRBV6-6 with TRBJ1-4; the match to TRBD1 covers 7 bases. Germline V gene sequence: CDR1 MNHNY, CDR2 SVGAGI (reference sequence). This CDR3 has 14 residues. The J segment lost 7 bases and the V segment lost 7 bases, leaving 9 bases of the junction unmatched. Here the CDR3 DNA reads TGTGCCAGCACCACACAGGGGCAGGTTGAAAAACTGTTTTTT. Encoded protein: CASTTQGQVEKLFF.

This clonotype was found many times. This chain uses TRBV6-2 or TRBV6-3 with TRBJ1-5, with TRBD1 identical over 8 bases. Germline-derived CDR1 and CDR2 are MNHEY and SVGEGT. The CDR3 runs 14 residues. With V trimmed by 5 bases and J by 4 bases, 4 bases remained unmatched. CDR3 region: CASSRDRRNQPQHF. The CDR3 DNA follows: TGTGCCAGCAGTAGGGACAGGAGGAATCAGCCCCAGCATTTT.

This chain uses TRBV7-2 with TRBJ1-2; D unresolved. Trimming took off 1 base at V and 4 bases at J, with 16 bases between the two ends. Germline assignment: CDR1 SGHTA and CDR2 FQGNSA. This CDR3 contains 16 residues. The chain's CDR3 is CASSLGWKGFPYGYTF. The CDR3 DNA follows: TGTGCCAGCAGCTTAGGTTGGAAAGGTTTCCCCTATGGCTACACCTTC.

The table lists this clonotype with many counts. The CDR3 reads CASTYGQGYGYTF. CDR3 in DNA: TGTGCCAGCACTTATGGACAGGGATATGGCTACACCTTC. The chain is built from TRBV9 and TRBJ1-2, with 8 bases that match TRBD1. In germline, CDR1 is SGDLS, CDR2 YYNGEE. V trimming: 6 bases; J trimming: 5 bases; junction bases outside the gene matches: 6. The CDR3 covers 13 residues. The variable domain in full, with the rest retrieved from reference TRBV9 and TRBJ1-2, is DSGVTQTPKHLITATGQRVTLRCSPRSGDLSVYWYQQSLDQGLQFLIQYYNGEERAKGNILERFSAQQFPDLHSELNLSSLELGDSALYFCASTYGQGYGYTFGSGTRLTVV.

This clonotype was detected many times. The chain links TRBV20-1 to TRBJ2-3; TRBD2 matches 14 bases. This CDR3 comprises 18 residues. J was trimmed by 0 bases and V by 4 bases; bases with no gene match: 9. CDR1 and CDR2 from the germline V gene are DFQATT and SNEGSKA (reference sequence). CDR3 protein: CSATGTSGRRGSTDTQYF. Written as DNA, the CDR3 is TGCAGTGCTACCGGGACTAGCGGGAGAAGGGGTAGCACAGATACGCAGTATTTT.

This clonotype was observed at least ten times. The chain links TRBV11-2 to TRBJ1-6, with D perhaps TRBD1 (6 bases). The V end lost 5 bases, the J end lost 7 bases, and 15 bases lay between the germline ends. Germline V gene lookup returns CDR1 SGHAT and CDR2 FQNNGV. This CDR3 has 15 residues. CDR3 sequence: CASSTQQGGNSPLHF. DNA for the CDR3: TGTGCCAGCAGCACTCAACAGGGAGGGAATTCACCCCTCCACTTT.

This clonotype was seen ten or more times. The chain uses TRBV27 and TRBJ1-5; D call uncertain. Germline CDR1 and CDR2: MNHEY and SMNVEV (reference sequence). The CDR3 is 16 amino acids. V dropped 2 bases and J dropped 1 base, with 12 bases sitting between them. The CDR3 DNA sequence: TGTGCCAGCAGTTTAGGTCGGGGAGAGAGCAATCAGCCCCAGCATTTT. Protein product: CASSLGRGESNQPQHF.

At least ten counts were recorded for this clonotype. The rearrangement joins TRBV5-1 to TRBJ1-1; maybe TRBD1 (6 bases). Trimming took off 0 bases at V and 7 bases at J, with 19 bases between the two ends. CDR3 length: 16 residues. The V gene's germline CDR1 is SGHRS and CDR2 YFSETQ. CDR3 region: CASSLARFTGSGEAFF. The DNA of the CDR3 is TGCGCCAGCAGCTTGGCCAGGTTTACAGGGTCCGGTGAAGCTTTCTTT.

The table lists this clonotype with many counts. The V call is TRBV20-1, the J call TRBJ1-1, with D perhaps TRBD1 (5 bases). Trimming pared 6 bases from V and 4 bases from J, leaving 15 bases between. The CDR3 is 13 residues long. Germline CDR1 and CDR2: DFQATT and SNEGSKA (reference sequence). This chain's CDR3 is CSATQGRGTEAFF. CDR3 sequence (DNA): TGCAGTGCAACCCAGGGCCGGGGCACTGAAGCTTTCTTT.

The sample holds many counts of this clonotype. The chain joins TRBV5-5 to TRBJ2-7; no reliable D call. Germline CDR1 SGHKS, CDR2 YYEKEE (reference sequence). CDR3 length: 14 amino acids. V gave up 0 bases and J gave up 2 bases, with 9 bases separating them. This CDR3 is CASSLGVGTYEQYV. The CDR3 DNA is TGTGCCAGCAGCTTGGGGGTCGGCACCTACGAGCAGTACGTC.

This clonotype came up many times. CDR3 sequence: CASAIGSNQPQHF. As DNA, the CDR3 is TGTGCCAGCGCAATAGGGAGCAATCAGCCCCAGCATTTT. This chain joins TRBV7-2 and TRBJ1-5; D not certain. V was trimmed by 8 bases and J by 1 base, leaving 9 bases between them. The germline CDR1 and CDR2 sequences are SGHTA and FQGNSA. The length of the CDR3 is 13 residues.

There are many counts of this clonotype. The V and J genes are TRBV7-9 and TRBJ1-4; D is unresolved. This CDR3 has 15 residues. Germline V gives CDR1 SEHNR, CDR2 FQNEAQ (reference sequence). Trimming removed 6 bases at V and 8 bases at J, with 19 bases between. The CDR3 loop is CASSPGGSITEKLFF. Written as DNA, the CDR3 is TGTGCCAGCAGTCCCGGCGGCTCCATTACGGAAAAACTGTTTTTT.